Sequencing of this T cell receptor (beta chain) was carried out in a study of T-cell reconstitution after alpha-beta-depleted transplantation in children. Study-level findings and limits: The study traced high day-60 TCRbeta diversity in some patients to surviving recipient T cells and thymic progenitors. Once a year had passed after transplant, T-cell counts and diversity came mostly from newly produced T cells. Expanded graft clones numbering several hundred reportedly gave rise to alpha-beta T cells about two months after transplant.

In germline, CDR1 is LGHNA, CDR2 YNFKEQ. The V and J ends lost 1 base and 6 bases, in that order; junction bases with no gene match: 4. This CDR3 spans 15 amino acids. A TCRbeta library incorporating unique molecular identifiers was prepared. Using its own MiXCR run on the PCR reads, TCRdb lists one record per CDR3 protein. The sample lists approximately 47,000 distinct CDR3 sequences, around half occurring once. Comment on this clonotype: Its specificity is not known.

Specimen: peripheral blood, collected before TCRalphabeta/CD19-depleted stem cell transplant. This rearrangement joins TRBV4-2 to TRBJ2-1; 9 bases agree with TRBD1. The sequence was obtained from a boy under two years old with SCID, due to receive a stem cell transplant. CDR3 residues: CASSQGDRDFNEQFF. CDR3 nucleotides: TGTGCCAGCAGCCAAGGGGACAGGGACTTCAATGAGCAGTTCTTC.